A single sample is the source of the 4 T cell receptor beta chains below, sequenced in a study of blood T cell repertoires in COVID-19. Method: immunoSEQ multiplex PCR; TCRdb's copy keeps in-frame clones and lacks some. The sample has 200,000 to 250,000 clones; 88% are singletons. Source material: PBMCs or T cells enriched from blood (not recorded which). The receptors here all came from a woman aged 25 to 45 who had recovered from COVID-19.

CDR3 DNA sequence: TGTGCCAGCAGCGTTACCGGGACTAGCGAGGACGAGCAGTACTTC. The encoded protein is CASSVTGTSEDEQYF. V is TRBV9 and J is TRBJ2-7; TRBD2 agrees at 10 bases. CDR3 size: 15 residues. Trimming cost V 2 bases and J 5 bases; bases outside gene matches: 7. Germline V lookup: CDR1 SGDLS, CDR2 YYNGEE.

The chain has TRBV11-3 and TRBJ2-5, with D tentatively TRBD2 (5 bases). Germline lookup yields CDR1 SGHNT and CDR2 YENEEA. Trimming shortened V by 2 bases and J by 1 base, and 5 bases separated the two germline ends. The CDR3 has 13 residues. CDR3 in amino acids: CASSLRGQETQYF. CDR3 nucleotides: TGTGCCAGCAGCTTACGGGGCCAAGAGACCCAGTACTTC.

Concerning this clone: A read error likely explains this, since a far larger clone differs by one base. The genes are TRBV11-2 and TRBJ2-7, with a tentative D call TRBD1 (5 bases). The V gene's germline CDR1 is SGHAT and CDR2 FQNNGV. Deletions cut 2 bases from V and 6 bases from J, with 8 bases between. CDR3 length equals 12 residues. CDR3 sequence reads: CASSLQGLEQYF. The DNA for the CDR3 is TGTGCCAGCAGCTTACAGGGTCTCGAGCAGTACTTC.

The chain combines TRBV12-3 or TRBV12-4 with TRBJ2-5; D is perhaps TRBD1 (6 bases). V shed 6 bases and J shed 2 bases, with 10 bases lying between them. This CDR3 has 13 amino acids. The chain's CDR3 is CASSLRGQETQYF. In nucleotides, the CDR3 is TGTGCCAGCAGCCTCAGGGGTCAAGAGACCCAGTACTTC.